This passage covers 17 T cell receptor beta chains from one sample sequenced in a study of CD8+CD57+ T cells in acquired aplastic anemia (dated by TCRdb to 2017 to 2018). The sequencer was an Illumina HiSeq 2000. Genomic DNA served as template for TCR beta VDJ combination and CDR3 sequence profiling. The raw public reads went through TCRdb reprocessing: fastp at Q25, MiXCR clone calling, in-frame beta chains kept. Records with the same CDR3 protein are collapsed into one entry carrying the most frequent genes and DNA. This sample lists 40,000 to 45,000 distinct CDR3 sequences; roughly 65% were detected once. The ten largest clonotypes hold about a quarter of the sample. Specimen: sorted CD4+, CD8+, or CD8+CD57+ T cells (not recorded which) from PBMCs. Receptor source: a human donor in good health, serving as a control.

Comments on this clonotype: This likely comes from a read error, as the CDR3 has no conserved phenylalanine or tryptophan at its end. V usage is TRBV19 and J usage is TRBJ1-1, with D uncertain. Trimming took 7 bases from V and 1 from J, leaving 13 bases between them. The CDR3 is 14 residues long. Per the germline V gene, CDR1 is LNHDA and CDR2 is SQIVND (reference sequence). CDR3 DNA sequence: TGTGCCAGTATAGGAAAAACTTGGAACACTGAAGCTTTCCTT. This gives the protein CASIGKTWNTEAFL.

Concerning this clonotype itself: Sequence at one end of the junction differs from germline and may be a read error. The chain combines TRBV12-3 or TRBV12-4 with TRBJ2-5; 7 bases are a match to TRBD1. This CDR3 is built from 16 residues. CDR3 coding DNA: TGTGCCAGCGGTTTGCTGGGCAGGGGGTTCCGAGAGACCCAGTACTTC. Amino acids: CASGLLGRGFRETQYF.

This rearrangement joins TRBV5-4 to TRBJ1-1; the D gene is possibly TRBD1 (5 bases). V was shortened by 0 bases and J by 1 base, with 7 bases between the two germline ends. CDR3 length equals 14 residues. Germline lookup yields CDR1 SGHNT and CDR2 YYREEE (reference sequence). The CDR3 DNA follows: TGTGCCAGCAGCTTGGCCGGGGGGAACACTGAAGCTTTCTTT. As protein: CASSLAGGNTEAFF.

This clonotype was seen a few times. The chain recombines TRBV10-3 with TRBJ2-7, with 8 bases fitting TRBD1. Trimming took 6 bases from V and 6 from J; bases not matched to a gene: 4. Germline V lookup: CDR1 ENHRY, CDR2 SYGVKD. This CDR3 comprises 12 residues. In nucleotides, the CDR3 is TGTGCCATCAGGGTACAGGGGGGCGAGCAGTACTTC. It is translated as CAIRVQGGEQYF.

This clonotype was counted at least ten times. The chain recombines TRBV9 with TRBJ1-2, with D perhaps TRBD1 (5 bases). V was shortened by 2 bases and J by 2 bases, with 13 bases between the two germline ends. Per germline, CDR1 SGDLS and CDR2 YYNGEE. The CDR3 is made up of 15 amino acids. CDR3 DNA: TGTGCCAGCAGCGTCGGGGACGGGCTAAACTATGGCTACACCTTC. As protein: CASSVGDGLNYGYTF.

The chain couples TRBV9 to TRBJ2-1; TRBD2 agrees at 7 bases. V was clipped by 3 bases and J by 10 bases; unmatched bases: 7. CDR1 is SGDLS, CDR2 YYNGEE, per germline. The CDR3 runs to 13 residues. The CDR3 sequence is CASSASGQDEQFF. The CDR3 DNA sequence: TGTGCCAGCAGCGCTAGCGGCCAGGACGAGCAGTTCTTC.

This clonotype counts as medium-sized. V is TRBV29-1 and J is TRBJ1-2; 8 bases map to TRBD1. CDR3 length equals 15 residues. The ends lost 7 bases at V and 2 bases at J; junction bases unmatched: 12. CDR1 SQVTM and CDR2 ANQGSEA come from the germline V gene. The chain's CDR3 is CSAGTGGLKNYGYTF. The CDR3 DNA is TGCAGCGCCGGGACAGGAGGTTTGAAGAACTATGGCTACACCTTC.

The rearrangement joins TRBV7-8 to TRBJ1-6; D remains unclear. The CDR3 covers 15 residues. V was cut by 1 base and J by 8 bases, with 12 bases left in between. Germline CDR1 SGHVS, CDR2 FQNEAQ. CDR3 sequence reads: CASSLVVRTYSPLHF. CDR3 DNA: TGTGCCAGCAGCTTAGTTGTCAGGACTTATTCACCCCTCCACTTT. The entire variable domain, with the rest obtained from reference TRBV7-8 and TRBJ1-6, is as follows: GAGVSQSPRYKVAKRGQDVALRCDPISGHVSLFWYQQALGQGPEFLTYFQNEAQLDKSGLPSDRFFAERPEGSVSTLKIQRTQQEDSAVYLCASSLVVRTYSPLHFGNGTRLTVT.

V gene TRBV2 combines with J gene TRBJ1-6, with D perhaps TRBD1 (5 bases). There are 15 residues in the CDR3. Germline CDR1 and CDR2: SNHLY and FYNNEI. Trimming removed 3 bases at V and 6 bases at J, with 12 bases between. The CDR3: CASSEKTAGNSPLHF. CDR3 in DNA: TGTGCCAGCAGTGAGAAGACAGCGGGTAATTCACCCCTCCACTTT.

DNA of the CDR3: TGTGCCAGCAGTGAATGGGGGCCCCTAGCGGGGGGACAAGAGACCCAGTACTTC. Its protein product is CASSEWGPLAGGQETQYF. The chain carries TRBV2 and TRBJ2-5; 11 bases fit TRBD2. The J segment lost 2 bases and the V segment lost 2 bases, leaving 10 bases of the junction unmatched. This CDR3 has 18 residues. Germline values: CDR1 SNHLY, CDR2 FYNNEI.

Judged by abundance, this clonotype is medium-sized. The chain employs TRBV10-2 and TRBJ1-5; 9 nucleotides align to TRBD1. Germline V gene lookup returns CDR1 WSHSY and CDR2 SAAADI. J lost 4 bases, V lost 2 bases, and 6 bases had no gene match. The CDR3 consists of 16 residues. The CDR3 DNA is TGCGCCAGCAGTGAGCCAGGACAGGGGCGTAATCAGCCCCAGCATTTT. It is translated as CASSEPGQGRNQPQHF.

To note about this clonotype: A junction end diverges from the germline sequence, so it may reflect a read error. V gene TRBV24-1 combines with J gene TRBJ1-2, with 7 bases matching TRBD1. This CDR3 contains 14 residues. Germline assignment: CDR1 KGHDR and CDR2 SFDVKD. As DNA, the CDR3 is TGTGCCACCAGTGAAGGACAGGATAACTACGGCTACACCTTC. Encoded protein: CATSEGQDNYGYTF.

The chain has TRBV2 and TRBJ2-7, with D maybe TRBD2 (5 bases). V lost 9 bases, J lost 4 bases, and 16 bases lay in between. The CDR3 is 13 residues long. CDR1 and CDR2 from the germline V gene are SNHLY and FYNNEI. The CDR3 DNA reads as TGTGCCAGTAGTCCCCGGGATGCATACGAGCAGTACTTC. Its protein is CASSPRDAYEQYF.

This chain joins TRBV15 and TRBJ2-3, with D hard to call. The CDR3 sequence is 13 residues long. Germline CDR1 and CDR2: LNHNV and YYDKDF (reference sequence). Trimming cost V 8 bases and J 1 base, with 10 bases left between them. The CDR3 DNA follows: TGTGCCACCCGAGGACCTCGCACAGATACGCAGTATTTT. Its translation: CATRGPRTDTQYF.

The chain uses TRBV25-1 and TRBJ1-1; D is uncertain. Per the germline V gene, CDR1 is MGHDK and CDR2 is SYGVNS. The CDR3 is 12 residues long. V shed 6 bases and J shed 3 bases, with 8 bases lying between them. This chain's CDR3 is CASRDLDTEAFF. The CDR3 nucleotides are TGTGCCAGCAGGGACCTAGACACTGAAGCTTTCTTT.

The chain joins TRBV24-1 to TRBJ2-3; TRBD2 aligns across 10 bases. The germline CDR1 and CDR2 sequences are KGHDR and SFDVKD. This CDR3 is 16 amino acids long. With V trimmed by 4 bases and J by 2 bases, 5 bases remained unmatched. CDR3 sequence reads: CATSDRTSGDTDTQYF. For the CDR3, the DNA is TGTGCCACCAGTGACAGGACTAGCGGAGACACAGATACGCAGTATTTT.

In DNA, the CDR3 is TGTGCCAGCAGCTTCCAGGGGGCGCCCGGGGAGCTGTTTTTT. This sequence encodes CASSFQGAPGELFF. The chain uses TRBV7-3 and TRBJ2-2; 8 bases agree with TRBD1. Per the germline V gene, CDR1 is SGHTA and CDR2 is FQGTGA. J gave up 6 bases and V 3 bases, and 3 bases lay outside the gene matches. The length of the CDR3 is 14 residues. Looking up the rest from reference TRBV7-3 and TRBJ2-2 gives the full variable domain: GAGVSQTPSNKVTEKGKYVELRCDPISGHTALYWYRQSLGQGPEFLIYFQGTGAADDSGLPNDRFFAVRPEGSVSTLKIQRTERGDSAVYLCASSFQGAPGELFFGEGSRLTVL.